A single sample is the source of the 19 T cell receptor beta chains below, sequenced in a study of blood T cells in healthy people across ages (dated by TCRdb to the mid-2010s). The library was produced with 5' RACE. Sequenced on an Illumina HiSeq 2500. A second about 7 to 11 cycle PCR used a sample-barcoded 5' primer and a J-beta primer mix. TCRdb cleaned the public reads at Q25 with fastp, built clones with MiXCR and kept in-frame beta chains. Entries are consolidated by CDR3 protein sequence, retaining the most common genes and DNA. This sample holds some 1.7 million distinct CDR3 sequences; 28% were observed only once. 7.7% of the sample goes to the ten largest clones. Source material: blood. The source is a woman in her 30s in good health.

This clonotype was seen a single time. The chain joins TRBV29-1 to TRBJ2-3; D is perhaps TRBD1 (5 bases). The CDR3 runs 13 residues. The germline V gene has CDR1 SQVTM and CDR2 ANQGSEA. The ends were cut back, 3 bases at V and 3 bases at J, with 10 bases in the middle. Written as DNA, the CDR3 is TGCAGCGTTGACGACAGCACTACAGATACGCAGTATTTT. It yields the protein CSVDDSTTDTQYF.

This clonotype has just a few counts. At one of its ends the junction is not consistent with the germline gene, which may arise from a read error. The chain joins TRBV15 to TRBJ2-5; D is perhaps TRBD2 (6 bases). The CDR3 runs 12 residues. CDR1 is LNHNV and CDR2 is YYDKDF in the germline V gene (reference sequence). CDR3 protein: CAARGLSETQYF. CDR3 nucleotide sequence: TGTGCCGCCAGAGGACTATCAGAGACCCAGTACTTC.

The J gene is TRBJ2-1, the V gene TRBV5-4; no definite D call. Germline V gene data show CDR1 as SGHNT and CDR2 as YYREEE (reference sequence). The CDR3 length is 15 residues. V dropped 6 bases and J dropped 2 bases, with 15 bases sitting between them. The CDR3 DNA sequence: TGTGCCAGCACCCAAGGATCAACACCCTACAATGAGCAGTTCTTC. Its translation is CASTQGSTPYNEQFF.

V and J are TRBV6-5 and TRBJ1-5, with D perhaps matching TRBD1 (5 bases). From germline, CDR1 is MNHEY and CDR2 SVGAGI. The CDR3 spans 14 residues. V was shortened by 6 bases and J by 3 bases, with 12 bases between the two germline ends. In DNA form, the CDR3 reads TGTGCCAGCAGCCGGGACCTCCTCAATCAGCCCCAGCATTTT. The encoded protein is CASSRDLLNQPQHF.

The sample holds a few counts of this clonotype. This chain joins TRBV7-9 and TRBJ2-7; 7 bases align to TRBD1. The germline gives CDR1 SEHNR, CDR2 FQNEAQ (reference sequence). CDR3 size: 17 residues. J gave up 0 bases and V 7 bases, and 15 bases lay outside the gene matches. The CDR3 nucleotides are TGTGCCAGCACCAACAACTACCAACGGGACAGCTCCTACGAGCAGTACTTC. Translated: CASTNNYQRDSSYEQYF.

This clonotype was seen ten or more times. The gene calls are TRBV7-2 and TRBJ2-7; 10 bases match TRBD2. This CDR3 contains 15 residues. Losses at the gene ends were 3 bases for V and 4 bases for J; bases not matched to a gene: 6. The germline CDR1 and CDR2 sequences are SGHTA and FQGNSA. The CDR3 coding sequence is TGTGCCAGCAGCTTGGGAACTAGCGGGGTTTACGAGCAGTACTTC. Its protein is CASSLGTSGVYEQYF.

This sequence joins TRBV4-3 and TRBJ2-1; perhaps TRBD2 as D (5 bases). Trimming shortened V by 4 bases and J by 6 bases, and 13 bases separated the two germline ends. This CDR3 is 14 amino acids long. Per the germline V gene, CDR1 is LGHNA and CDR2 is YSLEER. Here the CDR3 DNA reads TGCGCCAGCAGCCCGTATGGACTCATCAATGAGCAGTTCTTC. It codes for CASSPYGLINEQFF.

This clonotype was observed a single time. Being one base from a much bigger clone, this may be a read error. The chain carries TRBV9 and TRBJ2-5; TRBD2 matches at 9 bases. The J call may be mistaken, given a closer DNA end match to TRBJ2-7. The CDR3 is 15 residues long. The germline gives CDR1 SGDLS, CDR2 YYNGEE. CDR3 coding DNA: TGTGTCAGCAGCGTAGGCCCTAGCGGGGCCGACGAGCAGTACTTC. Its translation: CVSSVGPSGADEQYF.

This clonotype was observed a few times. The J gene is TRBJ2-2, the V gene TRBV2; D not resolved. Germline V gene data show CDR1 as SNHLY and CDR2 as FYNNEI. V gave up 6 bases and J gave up 6 bases, with 8 bases separating them. The CDR3 covers 12 residues. Here the CDR3 DNA reads TGTGCCAGCAGCTCGTTATCCGGGGAGCTGTTTTTT. It codes for CASSSLSGELFF.

A remark on this clonotype: The junction differs from germline at one of its ends, possibly a read error. This chain joins TRBV5-4 and TRBJ1-1; TRBD1 aligns across 10 bases. The germline V gene has CDR1 SGHNT and CDR2 YYREEE (reference sequence). This CDR3 has 14 amino acids. CDR3 in DNA: TGTGCCGGCAGTCAGACAGGGGGCATATCTGAAGCTTTCTTT. Translated, it gives CAGSQTGGISEAFF.

On this clonotype: A much bigger clone sits one base away, suggesting this may be a read error. The CDR3 end shows no conserved phenylalanine or tryptophan, and so a read error is likely. The J gene is TRBJ2-1, the V gene TRBV20-1; TRBD2 matches 7 bases. Losses at the gene ends were 5 bases for V and 10 bases for J; bases not matched to a gene: 17. Germline V gene lookup returns CDR1 DFQATT and CDR2 SNEGSKA (reference sequence). This CDR3 comprises 15 residues. DNA for the CDR3: TGCAGTGCTGGACCAACTATCGCGGGAGTGAGGGAGCAGTTCTTA. Its protein product is CSAGPTIAGVREQFL.

This chain joins TRBV30 and TRBJ1-2; D is unresolved. Trimming shortened V by 4 bases and J by 6 bases, and 9 bases separated the two germline ends. CDR3 length: 11 residues. The germline V gene encodes CDR1 GTSNPN and CDR2 SVGIG (reference sequence). CDR3 sequence: CAWTSLHGYTF. For the CDR3, the DNA is TGTGCCTGGACGTCCCTACATGGCTACACCTTC.

This CDR3 is CSGQGLAGPYNEQFF. In nucleotides, the CDR3 is TGCAGTGGCCAGGGACTAGCGGGACCCTACAATGAGCAGTTCTTC. The J gene is TRBJ2-1, the V gene TRBV20-1; 13 bases are a match to TRBD2. Germline CDR1 and CDR2: DFQATT and SNEGSKA (reference sequence). The CDR3 spans 15 residues. The V segment lost 7 bases and the J segment 2 bases; nucleotides outside the gene matches: 5.

This rearrangement joins TRBV4-2 to TRBJ1-2, with D possibly matching TRBD1 (5 bases). Germline values: CDR1 LGHNA, CDR2 YNFKEQ. V gave up 6 bases and J gave up 8 bases, with 19 bases separating them. The CDR3 has 14 residues. The CDR3 here is CASSQHTTVPGYTF. DNA of the CDR3: TGTGCCAGCAGTCAACACACGACAGTACCGGGCTACACCTTC.

This clonotype came up a few times. A much larger clone lies one base from this, so it may be a read error. The chain combines TRBV10-3 with TRBJ2-5; D unclear. CDR1 is ENHRY and CDR2 is SYGVKD in the germline V gene. The CDR3 is made up of 10 amino acids. Trimming took off 8 bases at V and 5 bases at J, with 6 bases between the two ends. The CDR3 DNA reads as TGTGCCATCGGCAGGGAGACCCAGTACTTC. It codes for CAIGRETQYF.

This clonotype was picked up many times. The J gene is TRBJ1-5, the V gene TRBV5-5; D unresolved. The CDR3 loop spans 16 amino acids. Germline CDR1 is SGHKS and CDR2 is YYEKEE (reference sequence). The V and J ends lost 0 bases and 4 bases respectively, with 14 bases between them. The DNA of the CDR3 is TGTGCCAGCAGCTTGGTGACTTCCGGGAGTAATCAGCCCCAGCATTTT. Translated: CASSLVTSGSNQPQHF.

V usage is TRBV6-2 or TRBV6-3 and J usage is TRBJ2-1, with 7 nucleotides matching TRBD2. V gave up 4 bases and J gave up 1 base; unmatched junction bases: 7. The CDR3 loop spans 16 amino acids. The germline CDR1 and CDR2 sequences are MNHEY and SVGEGT. The CDR3 here is CASSSFGLGSYNEQFF. The DNA of the CDR3 is TGTGCCAGCAGTTCCTTCGGACTAGGGTCCTACAATGAGCAGTTCTTC.

The chain employs TRBV2 and TRBJ2-2, with 10 bases fitting TRBD2. Germline V gene lookup returns CDR1 SNHLY and CDR2 FYNNEI. V lost 6 bases and J lost 6; bases outside the gene matches: 10. This CDR3 has 16 amino acids. CDR3 region: CASSRNQGTSAGELFF. The CDR3 DNA reads as TGTGCCAGCAGCCGAAACCAAGGGACTAGCGCCGGGGAGCTGTTTTTT.

This clonotype has ten or more counts. The genes are TRBV15 and TRBJ2-1; D possibly corresponds to TRBD2 (5 bases). Germline loops: CDR1 LNHNV, CDR2 YYDKDF (reference sequence). This CDR3 contains 13 residues. V was clipped by 6 bases and J by 9 bases, with 15 bases between them. CDR3 nucleotide sequence: TGTGCCACCAGTAGCGTTGGGCCACCTGAGCAGTTCTTC. Its protein is CATSSVGPPEQFF.